This entry features one TCR beta chain sequence. Its antigen is unknown. The entry originates in a study of shared clonotypes between healthy human individuals. Across the study: Per donor, CD8 memory used one plate, CD8 naive used two, CD4 memory used three and CD4 naive used three.

CD45RO-negative, CCR7-selected cells formed the naive CD8 fraction, which excluded terminally differentiated effector memory CD45RA+ cells. Findings of the study overall: Naive subsets typically showed greater estimated richness than memory subsets.

Produced via immunoSEQ multiplex PCR; TCRdb's table is partial and in-frame only. The table has about 680,000 clones, just over 90% seen once; the top ten hold approximately 22%. CDR1 and CDR2 from the germline V gene are SGHDT and YYEEEE. This CDR3 has 13 amino acids. With 2 bases removed from V and 3 bases from J, the gap between germline ends came to 9 bases. The sequence came from a man under 40 in good health. The rearrangement joins TRBV5-6 to TRBJ2-7, with a weak D call TRBD1 (6 bases). Sample: naive CD8+ T cells sorted from blood. The CDR3: CASSFGQNYEQYF. Here the CDR3 DNA reads TGTGCCAGCAGCTTCGGACAGAACTACGAGCAGTACTTC.